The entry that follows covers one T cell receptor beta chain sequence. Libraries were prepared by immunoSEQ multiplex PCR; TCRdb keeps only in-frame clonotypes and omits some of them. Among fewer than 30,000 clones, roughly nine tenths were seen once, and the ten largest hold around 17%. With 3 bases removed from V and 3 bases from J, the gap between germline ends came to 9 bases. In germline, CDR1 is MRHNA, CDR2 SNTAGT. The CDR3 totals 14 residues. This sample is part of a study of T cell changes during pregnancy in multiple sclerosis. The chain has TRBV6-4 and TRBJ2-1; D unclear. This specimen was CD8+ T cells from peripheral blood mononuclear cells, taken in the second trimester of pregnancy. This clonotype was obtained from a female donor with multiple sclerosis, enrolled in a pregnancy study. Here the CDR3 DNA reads TGTGCCAGCAGTGAGATCGGCGGCTACAATGAGCAGTTCTTC. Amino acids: CASSEIGGYNEQFF.